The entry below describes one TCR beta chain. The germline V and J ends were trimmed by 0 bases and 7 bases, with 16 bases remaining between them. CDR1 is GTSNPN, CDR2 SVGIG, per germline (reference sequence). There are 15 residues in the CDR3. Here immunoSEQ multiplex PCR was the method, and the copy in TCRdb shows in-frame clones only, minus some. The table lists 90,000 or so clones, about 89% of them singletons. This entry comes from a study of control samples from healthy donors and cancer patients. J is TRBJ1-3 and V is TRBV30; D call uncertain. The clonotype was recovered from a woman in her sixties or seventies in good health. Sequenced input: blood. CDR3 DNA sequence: TGTGCCTGGAGTGTGTTAAGGTCCCCGGGGAACACCATATATTTT. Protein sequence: CAWSVLRSPGNTIYF.